The entry below describes one T cell receptor (beta chain). This clonotype occurred many times. Its antigen is still unknown. It has no much larger one-base neighbor in the sample; base qualities were not kept. Including cysteine and phenylalanine, the CDR3 has 14 amino acids. Only the CDR3 part of the read is kept: 42 bases, read in frame from the first base. Taken from the germline V gene, the CDR1 and CDR2 loops are SGHTA and FQGNSA. Trimming leaves V shorter by 6 bases and J shorter by 7 bases, with the junction holding 3 bases beyond the gene matches. The treatment or condition label corresponds to: live attenuated yellow fever vaccine strain. A standard Ficoll-Paque protocol was used to isolate PBMCs from peripheral blood. CD4 and CD8 T-cell fractions were isolated with Dynabeads CD4 and CD8 positive selection kits. RNA was extracted with TriZol from bulk PBMCs, CD4 and CD8 fractions, and dextramer-positive and dextramer-negative fractions.

The entry originates in a study of T cells after yellow fever vaccination (dated by TCRdb to about 2019). At the level of the whole study: The SMART-Seq v4 Ultra Low Input RNA kit was used to prepare libraries from fractions with low cell numbers. Bulk TCR alpha and beta repertoires were sequenced longitudinally to track T-cell clones before and after primary and booster YFV17D yellow fever vaccination. Two healthy male donors made up the cohort, one aged 18 to 29 years and the other aged 30 to 40 years. Blood was drawn at multiple timepoints before and after primary and secondary immunization, with bulk PBMC replicates and cell subsets isolated. General conclusions and limits of the study: The secondary T-cell response was weaker than the primary response but faster, peaking on day 5 instead of day 15. Only two donors were included in the study, so the extent to which the findings can be generalized is limited. A small share of clonotypes occurred in both CD4 and CD8 compartments, likely arising from convergent recombination. Most clones expanded after primary vaccination were re-detected after the booster (about 96% of CD4 and about 88% of CD8), suggesting broad memory maintenance. Computational filtering was needed because FACS-sorted repertoires could contain abundant contaminating clonotypes from the bulk population.

TCR cDNA was made using 5'RACE template switching, a step that added a universal primer site and unique molecular identifiers. Priming of cDNA synthesis was performed from both the TCR alpha and TCR beta constant segments. Two PCR steps were used to amplify libraries, with sample barcodes and sequencing adapters being added in the second step. Sequencing of libraries was done on Illumina HiSeq 2500 (2x100 bp) or NovaSeq (2x150 bp). On the authors' methods: Reads were demultiplexed and collapsed into UMI consensus sequences with MIGEC, and V(D)J alignment was performed with MiXCR. Clonotypes responding to the vaccine were identified with edgeR on replicate PBMC samples, with the criteria of FDR below 0.01 and a log2 fold change above 5 up to day 15. Bulk clonotypes were assigned CD4 or CD8 identity according to which sequenced CD4 or CD8 repertoire held them at higher abundance. TCRdb reran the public reads through fastp at Q25 and MiXCR, keeping productive beta chains. Identical CDR3 protein sequences are pooled into one entry, listed with their most common genes and DNA. The V and J calls follow TCRdb's processing rather than the paper's. The sample profile shows around 300,000 distinct CDR3 sequences; roughly 13% of them were found once. In total, the top ten clones hold approximately 0.49% of the sample.

Specimen: CD4+ T cells sorted from PBMCs, collected 45 days after the yellow fever booster vaccination. The chain uses TRBV7-2 and TRBJ2-1, with 13 bases aligning to TRBD2. This TCR was sampled from a man aged 25 to 40 who received the YFV17D yellow fever vaccine. The CDR3 region reads CASSLLAGGNEQFF. The DNA reads TGTGCCAGCAGTTTACTAGCGGGAGGGAATGAGCAGTTCTTC.